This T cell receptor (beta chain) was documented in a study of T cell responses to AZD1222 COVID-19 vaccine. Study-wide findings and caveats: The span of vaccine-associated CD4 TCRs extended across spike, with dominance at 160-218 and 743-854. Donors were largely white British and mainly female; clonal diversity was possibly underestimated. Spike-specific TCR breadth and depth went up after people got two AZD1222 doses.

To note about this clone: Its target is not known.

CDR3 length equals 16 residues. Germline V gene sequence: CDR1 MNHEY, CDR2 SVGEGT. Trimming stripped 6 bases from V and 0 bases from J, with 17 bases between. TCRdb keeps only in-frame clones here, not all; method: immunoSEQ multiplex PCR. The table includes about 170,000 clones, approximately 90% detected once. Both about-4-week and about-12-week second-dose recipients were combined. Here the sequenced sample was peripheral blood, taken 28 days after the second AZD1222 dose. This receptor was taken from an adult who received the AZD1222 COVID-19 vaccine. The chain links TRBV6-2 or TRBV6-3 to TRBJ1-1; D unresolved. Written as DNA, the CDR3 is TGTGCCAGCAGCCGACCCAAACGGGGATTGAACACTGAAGCTTTCTTT. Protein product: CASSRPKRGLNTEAFF.